Only a few counts were recorded for the clone carrying this T cell receptor (beta chain). This record comes from a study of cytomegalovirus exposure and HLA in healthy donors. The primer mix had 60 Vbeta and 13 Jbeta primers. Using immunoSEQ multiplex PCR, the repertoire was profiled, and TCRdb retains in-frame clones only, with some absent. This sample has approximately 77,000 clones, with approximately 78% found just once. Trimming left V 7 bases short and J 4 bases short, with 8 bases between. The CDR3 loop spans 12 amino acids. CDR1 is MDHEN and CDR2 is SYDVKM in the germline V gene. V gene TRBV28 combines with J gene TRBJ1-5; D not certain. The sequencing sample was made of PBMCs. This TCR derives from a man aged 40-55 years in good health and CMV-seronegative. CDR3 in DNA: TGTGCCAGCACTGAAGAGAATCAGCCCCAGCATTTT. Translating it yields CASTEENQPQHF.